This T cell receptor beta chain was sequenced during a study of blood T cell repertoires in COVID-19. Data came from immunoSEQ multiplex PCR; TCRdb stores just in-frame clones and leaves some out. Of fewer than 350,000 clones detected, 75% to 90% appear once; the ten largest clones hold over 4%. The sequenced sample consisted of PBMCs or T cells enriched from blood (not recorded which). This TCR came from a woman in her twenties or thirties with acute COVID-19.

The DNA of the CDR3 is TGTGCCTGGAGTGACGGACAGGGAGTGACTGAAGCTTTCTTT. This encodes CAWSDGQGVTEAFF. V usage is TRBV30 and J usage is TRBJ1-1; 8 positions match TRBD1. Germline V gene data show CDR1 as GTSNPN and CDR2 as SVGIG (reference sequence). The CDR3 is 14 residues long. V lost 1 base to trimming and J lost 5 bases; unmatched junction nucleotides: 6.